A single sample gave rise to the 14 T cell receptor beta chains below, sequenced in a study of vaccination and CD4 T cells after COVID-19. No cognate antigen is known for these TCRs. Cultured CD4+ T cells had their DNA profiled by the Oncomine TCR Beta short-read assay. TCRdb fed the PCR reads into MiXCR, producing one record per CDR3 protein. The table lists some 21,000 distinct CDR3 sequences, more than 45% of them singletons. This sample's treatment: roughly 10-day PBMC culture with coronavirus spike peptide pools or control peptides (ViraFEST assay). This sample comprised CD4+ T cells from blood, cultured in vitro, obtained before SARS-CoV-2 vaccination. These receptors were collected from a human donor who had recovered from COVID-19.

This rearrangement joins TRBV20-1 to TRBJ1-1; tentatively, D is TRBD1 (5 bases). Between the trimmed V and J ends, which lost 1 base and 3 bases, there was a span of 9 bases. The germline gives CDR1 DFQATT, CDR2 SNEGSKA (reference sequence). This CDR3 has 13 residues. As DNA, the CDR3 is TGCAGTGCTAGAGGACAGCTCTACACTGAAGCTTTCTTT. This encodes CSARGQLYTEAFF.

This clonotype is medium-sized. V gene TRBV27 combines with J gene TRBJ2-7; 8 nucleotides agree with TRBD1. The junction had 5 bases not matched to a gene; V was cut back by 6 bases and J by 4 bases. This CDR3 is built from 13 residues. Looked up from germline, CDR1 is MNHEY and CDR2 is SMNVEV (reference sequence). CDR3 sequence (DNA): TGTGCCAGCAGGCACACAGGGGGTTACGAGCAGTACTTC. Translated: CASRHTGGYEQYF.

This chain connects TRBV2 to TRBJ2-7; a possible D gene is TRBD1 (5 bases). Trimming left V 7 bases short and J 2 bases short, with 9 bases between. CDR1 is SNHLY and CDR2 is FYNNEI in the germline V gene. The CDR3 contains 12 residues. CDR3 protein: CASNPGTYEQYF. The DNA of the CDR3 is TGTGCCAGCAATCCAGGGACCTACGAGCAGTACTTC.

This clonotype was observed a single time. The genes are TRBV2 and TRBJ1-6; D not resolved. The CDR3 is made up of 16 amino acids. Trimming removed 8 bases at V and 3 bases at J, with 17 bases between. Germline loops: CDR1 SNHLY, CDR2 FYNNEI. The CDR3 DNA is TGTGCCAGCGCACGAAACCGGGTCTTCTATAATTCACCCCTCCACTTT. Residues: CASARNRVFYNSPLHF. Drawing the rest from reference TRBV2 and TRBJ1-6, the complete variable domain is EPEVTQTPSHQVTQMGQEVILRCVPISNHLYFYWYRQILGQKVEFLVSFYNNEISEKSEIFDDQFSVERPDGSNFTLKIRSTKLEDSAMYFCASARNRVFYNSPLHFGNGTRLTVT.

The J gene is TRBJ1-6, the V gene TRBV12-3 or TRBV12-4, with D unresolved. Trimming pared 2 bases from V and 11 bases from J, leaving 13 bases between. The CDR3 covers 14 residues. CDR3 in amino acids: CASSLNGGEAPLHF. In DNA form, the CDR3 reads TGTGCCAGCAGTTTAAACGGTGGGGAGGCACCCCTCCACTTT.

The rearrangement uses TRBV24-1 and TRBJ2-1; a weak D match, TRBD2 (7 bases). CDR1 and CDR2 (germline): KGHDR, SFDVKD. The CDR3 has 15 residues. V gave up 6 bases and J gave up 5 bases, with 16 bases separating them. CDR3 coding DNA: TGTGCCACCAGTCCTCGGGCGGGGGACAACAATGAGCAGTTCTTC. Protein sequence: CATSPRAGDNNEQFF.

The chain joins TRBV7-2 to TRBJ1-4, with TRBD1 identical over 8 bases. This CDR3 spans 13 amino acids. V lost 5 bases, J lost 9 bases, and 5 bases stayed unmatched. Per the germline V gene, CDR1 is SGHTA and CDR2 is FQGNSA. This chain's CDR3 is CASSNRQGKKLFF. As DNA, the CDR3 is TGTGCCAGCAGCAATCGACAGGGGAAAAAACTGTTTTTT.

The chain carries TRBV4-3 and TRBJ1-2; no clear D. The CDR3 contains 15 residues. The germline V gene encodes CDR1 LGHNA and CDR2 YSLEER. Trimming cost V 0 bases and J 6 bases, with 14 bases left between them. The CDR3 DNA sequence: TGCGCCAGCAGCCAAGAGCACGGCCCGGCTCATGGCTACACCTTC. Translation: CASSQEHGPAHGYTF.

V gene TRBV20-1 combines with J gene TRBJ1-2, with 10 bases lining up with TRBD1. This CDR3 has 13 residues. V lost 5 bases and J lost 7; bases outside the gene matches: 7. The germline gives CDR1 DFQATT, CDR2 SNEGSKA (reference sequence). CDR3 coding DNA: TGCAGTGCTCCGCCGGGACAGGGGCTTGGCTACACCTTC. It specifies CSAPPGQGLGYTF.

This clonotype was seen only a few times. The V and J genes are TRBV10-3 and TRBJ1-1; 8 nucleotides line up with TRBD1. This CDR3 contains 16 residues. Looked up from germline, CDR1 is ENHRY and CDR2 is SYGVKD. After removal of 3 bases from V and 0 bases from J, the junction contained 6 bases not matched to a gene. Here the CDR3 DNA reads TGTGCCATCAGTGAACTTAAGACAGGGGTGAACACTGAAGCTTTCTTT. Translating it yields CAISELKTGVNTEAFF.

The chain uses TRBV19 and TRBJ1-5; D is unclear. This CDR3 comprises 14 residues. Germline assignment: CDR1 LNHDA and CDR2 SQIVND (reference sequence). V lost 7 bases to trimming and J lost 1 base, with 11 bases between them. Here the CDR3 reads CASTPGWSNQPQHF. Written as DNA, the CDR3 is TGTGCCAGTACGCCGGGATGGAGCAATCAGCCCCAGCATTTT.

This clonotype was found a few times. This chain joins TRBV2 and TRBJ2-5, with 13 bases matching TRBD2. J gave up 5 bases and V 6 bases, and 6 bases lay outside the gene matches. The CDR3 is made up of 15 amino acids. Germline loops: CDR1 SNHLY, CDR2 FYNNEI. The DNA of the CDR3 is TGTGCCAGCAGCTCCGGGACTAGCGGGGTTGAGACCCAGTACTTC. Protein: CASSSGTSGVETQYF.

This clonotype has just a few counts. The CDR3 sequence is CAISERGTVNTEAFF. CDR3 nucleotide sequence: TGTGCCATCAGTGAGCGGGGGACAGTGAACACTGAAGCTTTCTTT. The chain joins TRBV10-3 to TRBJ1-1; 7 bases align to TRBD1. V shed 2 bases, J shed 0 bases, and the junction held 3 bases outside the gene matches. The CDR3 contains 15 residues. CDR1 is ENHRY, CDR2 SYGVKD, per germline.

This clonotype has a single count. The V and J genes are TRBV21-1 and TRBJ1-6; the table gives TRBD1 as D, unverified against the DNA. TRBV21-1 is noted as a pseudogene. This CDR3 contains 15 residues. The CDR3 region is CASSKVTGYNSPLYF. CDR3 bases: TGTGCCAGCAGCAAAGTCACAGGTTATAATTCACCCCTCTACTTT.